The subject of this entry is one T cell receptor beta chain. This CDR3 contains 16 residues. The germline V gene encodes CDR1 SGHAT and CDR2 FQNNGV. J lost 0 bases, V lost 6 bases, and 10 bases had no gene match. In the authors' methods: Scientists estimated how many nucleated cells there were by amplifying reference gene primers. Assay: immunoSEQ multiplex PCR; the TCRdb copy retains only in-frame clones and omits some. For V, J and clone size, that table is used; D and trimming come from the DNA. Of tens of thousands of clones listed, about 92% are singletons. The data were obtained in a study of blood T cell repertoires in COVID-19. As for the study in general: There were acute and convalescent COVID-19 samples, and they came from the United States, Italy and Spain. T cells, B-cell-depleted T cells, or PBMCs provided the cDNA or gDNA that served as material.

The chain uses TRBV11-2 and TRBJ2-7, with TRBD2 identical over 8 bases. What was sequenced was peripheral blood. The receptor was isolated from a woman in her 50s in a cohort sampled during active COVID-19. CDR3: CASSPILAASSYEQYF. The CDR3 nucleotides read TGTGCCAGCAGTCCTATACTAGCGGCTAGCTCCTACGAGCAGTACTTC.